The 10 T cell receptor beta chains reported below all come from one sample, sequenced in a study of blood T cell repertoires in COVID-19 (TCRdb year 2020). The method behind the library was the immunoSEQ multiplex PCR assay. TCRdb stores this immuneACCESS table with in-frame sequences only. Part of the clones is absent; in the studies checked, under half of the shortfall reflects unresolved V genes, and no reason is known for the rest. Within this sample are 180,000 or so clones, with about 80% of them counted one time only. About an eighth of the sample is taken by the ten largest. Sequencing used PBMCs or T cells enriched from blood (not recorded which). Receptors were obtained from a man in his sixties who had been exposed to COVID-19.

V gene TRBV5-1 combines with J gene TRBJ1-2; D possibly corresponds to TRBD1 (6 bases). This CDR3 contains 14 residues. The V gene lost 2 bases and the J gene lost 3 bases, with 11 bases spanning the gap. The germline gives CDR1 SGHRS, CDR2 YFSETQ. CDR3 sequence: CASSFLQGDYGYTF. The DNA for the CDR3 is TGCGCCAGCAGCTTTCTACAGGGAGACTATGGCTACACCTTC.

The rearrangement uses TRBV24-1 and TRBJ2-1; 11 positions agree with TRBD1. Trimming removed 3 bases from V and 3 bases from J; junction bases left unmatched: 6. CDR1 and CDR2 (germline): KGHDR, SFDVKD. The CDR3 covers 17 residues. The CDR3 sequence: CATSDPSGTGGYNEQFF. The CDR3 bases are TGTGCCACCAGTGATCCGTCCGGGACAGGGGGCTACAATGAGCAGTTCTTC.

This rearrangement joins TRBV24-1 to TRBJ2-5; the match to TRBD1 covers 8 bases. This CDR3 region has 17 residues. CDR1 and CDR2 (germline): KGHDR, SFDVKD. The V and J ends lost 4 bases and 4 bases, in that order; junction bases with no gene match: 13. The CDR3 DNA reads TGTGCCACCAGTGACCTCCGAACAGGGGGAAAGGGAGAGACCCAGTACTTC. This codes for CATSDLRTGGKGETQYF.

This rearrangement joins TRBV24-1 to TRBJ2-1; 14 bases are a match to TRBD2. The germline CDR1 and CDR2 sequences are KGHDR and SFDVKD. The V gene end was trimmed by 4 bases and the J gene end by 9 bases; junction bases not matched to a gene: 1. The CDR3 runs 14 residues. The chain's CDR3 is CATSEGLAGVEQFF. In nucleotides, the CDR3 is TGTGCCACCAGTGAGGGACTAGCGGGAGTTGAGCAGTTCTTC.

V is TRBV14 and J is TRBJ2-2; D call uncertain. V dropped 1 base and J dropped 0 bases, with 9 bases sitting between them. This CDR3 region has 16 residues. Germline V gene data show CDR1 as SGHDN and CDR2 as FVKESK. CDR3 region: CASSQVKDTNTGELFF. The CDR3 nucleotides read TGTGCCAGCAGCCAAGTGAAAGACACGAACACCGGGGAGCTGTTTTTT.

V and J are TRBV24-1 and TRBJ1-2, with 9 bases aligning to TRBD1. The CDR3 runs to 15 residues. Germline trimming cut 4 bases from V and 8 bases from J; bases unmatched to any gene: 10. Germline V gene lookup returns CDR1 KGHDR and CDR2 SFDVKD. The CDR3 DNA is TGTGCCACCAGTGACCGATCGGACAGGGGAGGCGGCTACACCTTC. Its translation: CATSDRSDRGGGYTF.

V is TRBV6-1 and J is TRBJ1-5, with D unclear. V was trimmed by 2 bases and J by 6 bases, leaving 11 bases between them. The CDR3 is made up of 14 amino acids. Germline CDR1 and CDR2: MNHNS and SASEGT. The CDR3, as DNA: TGTGCCAGCAGTGAAACCACGGGAGGTCAGCCCCAGCATTTT. Amino acid sequence: CASSETTGGQPQHF.

This chain connects TRBV19 to TRBJ1-5, with D unresolved. V shed 6 bases and J shed 3 bases, with 15 bases lying between them. This CDR3 contains 15 residues. Germline V gene lookup returns CDR1 LNHDA and CDR2 SQIVND (reference sequence). This chain's CDR3 is CASRIRSQANQPQHF. For the CDR3, the DNA is TGTGCCAGTAGGATTAGATCCCAGGCCAATCAGCCCCAGCATTTT.

This chain links TRBV29-1 with TRBJ2-2, with D maybe TRBD1 (5 bases). This CDR3 has 15 amino acids. Trimming pared 4 bases from V and 1 base from J, leaving 13 bases between. CDR1 is SQVTM and CDR2 is ANQGSEA in the germline V gene. As DNA, the CDR3 is TGCAGCGTTGTCCTGACAGTGTTGAACACCGGGGAGCTGTTTTTT. Its protein product is CSVVLTVLNTGELFF.

The genes are TRBV19 and TRBJ1-5, with D hard to call. This CDR3 is built from 14 residues. The V gene's germline CDR1 is LNHDA and CDR2 SQIVND (reference sequence). V lost 3 bases, J lost 3 bases, and 9 bases lay in between. The CDR3 protein is CASSMRRNNQPQHF. Here the CDR3 DNA reads TGTGCCAGTAGTATGCGGAGGAACAATCAGCCCCAGCATTTT.